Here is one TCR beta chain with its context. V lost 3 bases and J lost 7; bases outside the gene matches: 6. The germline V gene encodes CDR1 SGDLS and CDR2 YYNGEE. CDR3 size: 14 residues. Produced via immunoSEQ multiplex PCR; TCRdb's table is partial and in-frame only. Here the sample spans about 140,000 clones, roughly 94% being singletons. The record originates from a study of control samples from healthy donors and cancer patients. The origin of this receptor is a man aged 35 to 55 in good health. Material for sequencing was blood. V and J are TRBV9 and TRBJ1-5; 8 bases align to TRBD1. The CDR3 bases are TGTGCCAGCAGCGAACAGGGGGATGTCCAGCCCCAGCATTTT. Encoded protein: CASSEQGDVQPQHF.